This TCR beta chain was captured by sequencing in a study of cytomegalovirus exposure and HLA in healthy donors (dated by TCRdb to about 2017). Broadly, across the study: In an earlier analysis of 587 of the donors, 250 to 300 Gb of sequence data and some 100 million unique TCR beta sequences from about 190 million T cells were reported. The number of donors typed differed by locus, with about 629-630 for A, B, C, DRB1 and DQB1, approximately 500 for DQA1, some 570 for DPA1, and about 450 for DPB1. Genome-wide SNP genotypes for about 65% of the 666 donors were used in a later genetic analysis, which treated that subset as a discovery cohort. Donor age, sex, ethnicity and CMV serostatus were collected together with the repertoire data. The study aimed to test whether cataloging public T cell receptors could reveal signatures of past pathogen exposure. The T cell repertoires of several hundred subjects were profiled by immunosequencing and related to cytomegalovirus serostatus. Of the 398 genotyped donors, 70% to 90% were placed in the genetic ancestry cluster associated with self-reported Caucasian donors. To decide whether each TCR beta V gene segment behaved as functional or pseudogenic, an earlier analysis of nearly 600 of the donors relied on high-throughput TCR beta sequencing. Among about 410 genotyped donors of the cohort, an average of about 220,000 unique TCR beta nucleotide sequences was sequenced per donor, of which about 19% were non-productive. Both class I and class II loci were covered by HLA typing, at four-digit resolution. An early release covering over 500 HLA-typed donors comprised about 300 gigabases of sequencing data and 65 million to 100 million unique TCR sequences. Every discovery cohort repertoire had been produced on one sequencing platform. Because of strong linkage in the cohort, roughly five DR-DQ haplotypes were treated as single units for association and clustering. To predict cytomegalovirus infection status, the study combined high-throughput TCR immunosequencing, statistical association of individual TCRs with disease status, and machine learning. To study patterns of TCR occurrence, a later analysis re-analyzed previously published TCR beta repertoires from 666 donors and added high-resolution HLA genotyping. A separate validation cohort of roughly 130 different subjects was used in addition to the approximately 640-subject first cohort. The later analysis used no new phenotypic data to find candidate immune exposures, relying instead on TCR beta sequences and their occurrence across donors. Study-level results and caveats: Because HLA typing was missing for some donors at each locus, association tests included only the typed subset. Presence/absence analyses assumed roughly uniform sequencing depth across donors, an assumption that may not hold. A later genetic analysis reported fewer N-insertions in productive TCRs among donors in an Asian-associated ancestry cluster than the roughly 620-donor mean. In vitro tests confirmed that a few of the cytomegalovirus-associated TCR beta chains recognize cytomegalovirus antigens. For the cohort, immune exposure information was limited to CMV serostatus. A cluster of highly shared sequence variants was judged likely to represent a technical artifact of the sequencing pipeline. A further reported finding was that TCR beta sequences accurately predicted the HLA-A and HLA-B alleles for most subjects in the first cohort. The cohort was sequenced for TCR beta chains only, and without alpha or paired-chain data the features that could be detected were limited. V-gene and J-gene trimming of TCR beta chains was associated with a missense DCLRE1C variant in a later genetic analysis, and the association was replicated in an independent cohort. According to a later analysis, most CMV-associated TCR beta chains appeared to be HLA-restricted, and the HLA associations seemed to be driven largely by CMV exposure. In an earlier analysis of 587 of the donors, most TCR beta V segments appeared in productive rearrangements about 87% or about 30% of the time, broadly matching IMGT annotations. In the study, about 150 TCR beta chains were listed as associated with cytomegalovirus. Linkage disequilibrium might explain the correlated functional status among segregating V segments, but an unknown experimental factor could not be excluded. The classifier was reported to diagnose cytomegalovirus status with high specificity and sensitivity in both the original cohort and the validation cohort. In a later analysis, several top co-occurrence clusters were reported to appear linked to parvovirus B19, influenza, CMV and Epstein-Barr virus. The authors suggested that the approach could potentially be extended to other disease states and immunological phenotypes. Approximately 18 rarely observed V segments, including chromosome 9 orphons, were excluded from the earlier analysis of a few hundred of the donors because counts were too low. Most TCR sequences were seen in very few donors, while some public TCRs were found in many individuals. In a later analysis, HLA-associated TCR beta chains showed more clonal expansion and lower generation probabilities than non-associated chains that were equally common. Some IMGT-functional V segments, including TRBV6-2 and TRBV6-3, could not be distinguished by the 87-base-pair reads and were therefore excluded. According to a later analysis, TCR association rates differed among HLA loci, with DRB1 alleles showing the most associated TCRs and HLA-C alleles showing the fewest. Specific HLA alleles were associated with roughly 16,000 TCR beta sequences at a false discovery rate of 0.05 in a later analysis. When HLA alleles, especially DR and DQ, strongly co-occurred, TCR associations were difficult to assign to individual alleles.

V and J lose 5 bases and 2 bases, and a span of 15 bases separates them. Its CDR3 holds 14 amino acids, cysteine through phenylalanine. CDR3 DNA is the only sequence kept; it has 42 bases, read in frame from the first base. Based on the germline V gene (reference sequence), the CDR1 and CDR2 sequences are GTSNPN and SVGIG. The cohort comprised fewer than 750 healthy bone marrow donors. All cohort members were sampled while nominally healthy, although unrecorded immune exposures were likely present. The donor tested CMV seropositive, placing the donor among the 250 to 300 seropositive members of the cohort. Each donor provided a peripheral blood sample, and peripheral blood mononuclear cells were used for TCR beta sequencing. Genomic DNA was extracted from the blood cell samples with the Qiagen DNeasy Blood Extraction Kit. Libraries were built with the immunoSEQ multiplex PCR assay. For the multiplex PCR, a mixture combining 60 forward primers for TCR Vbeta segments and 13 reverse primers for TCR Jbeta segments was used. The CDR3 region of rearranged TCR beta genes was amplified from genomic DNA by a multiplex PCR assay. Amplified TCR beta libraries were sequenced as 87-base-pair reads on the Illumina HiSeq System. Per the authors' processing: Across the 500 to 700 repertoires, a later analysis counted about 81 million unique TCR beta chains, around 11 million of which were shared by at least two donors. Raw reads were error-corrected and collapsed into unique sequences by a nearest-neighbor algorithm in which closely related sequences were merged to remove PCR and sequencing errors. V, D and J gene segments were assigned by aligning CDR3 sequences to IMGT reference sequences. Each retained sequence needed at least a six-nucleotide match to both a V gene segment and a J gene segment. A rearrangement counted as productive if the CDR3 had no stop codons and remained in frame with V and J, and every other rearrangement counted as non-productive. CDR3 was defined according to IMGT convention as the region running from the second conserved V-encoded cysteine to the conserved J-encoded phenylalanine. Sequences without an unambiguous match to a single V gene segment were excluded from the earlier analysis of 500 to 700 of the donors. In an earlier analysis of 587 of the donors, V segments were called functional above 56.7% productive rearrangements and were called segregating when the between-donor standard deviation exceeded 5%. To diagnose cytomegalovirus status from the catalog of TCR beta chain sequences, a statistical classification framework was built. In a later analysis, TCR nucleotide sequences were compared against IMGT/GENE-DB human TR gene sequences so that V and J genes could be assigned. A later analysis assigned CDR3 sequences and most-parsimonious VDJ recombination scenarios with the TCRdist pipeline. In a later analysis, each TCR beta chain was defined by its CDR3 amino acid sequence together with its V-gene family, and reads lacking a unique V-gene family were excluded. To address suspected cross-contamination and a sequencing artifact, a later analysis removed approximately 600 highly shared, low-generation-probability nucleotide sequences. In a later analysis, a clonal expansion index for each public chain was calculated from normalized within-repertoire ranks of inferred template counts. Generation probabilities in a later analysis came from a VDJ recombination model fitted to out-of-frame rearrangements, and those results were checked against IGoR. In a later analysis, hypergeometric tests were used to score TCR-TCR, TCR-HLA and TCR-CMV co-occurrence, with a repertoire-size bias correction applied to TCR pairs. False discovery rates were estimated in a later analysis by permuting HLA or CMV assignments 20 times. In a later analysis, co-occurring TCRs were grouped using DBSCAN, with TCRdist sequence similarity added in when clustering inside HLA-allele-positive subsets. Co-occurrence clustering excluded repertoires with fewer than 30,000 or more than 120,000 public chains, plus five with anomalous nucleotide sharing. As stored in TCRdb, this immuneACCESS dataset retains in-frame rearrangements with V and J assigned. A fraction of the clones does not appear; measured against another copy, unresolved V genes explain less than half of the discrepancy, and the remainder lacks a known reason. V, J and clone size are taken as reported in that table, and D and trimming were inferred from the DNA itself. This sample comprises about 60,000 clones, roughly 70% of them detected only once. The ten top clones hold 15% to 20% of the sample.

Regarding this clone: It has no known antigen specificity. No clone much larger than this one lies a single base away; base qualities are absent.

Sequencing was performed on PBMCs. This sequence was found in a woman aged 55-70 years in good health and CMV-seropositive. The V gene is TRBV30 and the J gene is TRBJ1-2, with TRBD1 perhaps the D gene, on 5 matching bases. The bases read TGTGCCTGGGACGCCGGGACTATGAACTATGGCTACACCTTC. Its translation reads: CAWDAGTMNYGYTF. Outside the CDR3, residues come from the reference TRBV30 and TRBJ1-2 proteins, so the full variable domain is: SQTIHQWPATLVQPVGSPLSLECTVEGTSNPNLYWYRQAAGRGLQLLFYSVGIGQISSEVPQNLSASRPQDRQFILSSKKLLLSDSGFYLCAWDAGTMNYGYTFGSGTRLTVV.